This TCR beta chain came from a study of shared clonotypes between healthy human individuals. Study details: Three plates each covered CD4 naive and memory; CD8 naive two, CD8 memory one.

Regarding this clone: Its target is unknown.

Study-wide results and caveats: Clonotypes which were not shared had lower generation probabilities than clonotypes that all four donors shared. Larger estimated richness was generally recorded for naive subsets relative to memory subsets.

Germline V gene data show CDR1 as MDHEN and CDR2 as SYDVKM. V was cut by 6 bases and J by 7 bases, with 6 bases left in between. This CDR3 spans 10 amino acids. The method was immunoSEQ multiplex PCR; TCRdb's version includes in-frame clones alone and lacks a portion of them. The sample includes 2 million to 3 million clones, over 85% of them seen just once. This chain joins TRBV28 and TRBJ2-5; D unclear. Specimen: naive CD4+ T cells from PBMCs. The subset is: CD45RA+ positively selected. The receptor comes from a man in his late teens or twenties in good health. Some clones in this sample may be carry-over from other donors' samples. The CDR3 DNA is TGTGCCAGCAGCCGTATGACCCAGTACTTC. Residues: CASSRMTQYF.